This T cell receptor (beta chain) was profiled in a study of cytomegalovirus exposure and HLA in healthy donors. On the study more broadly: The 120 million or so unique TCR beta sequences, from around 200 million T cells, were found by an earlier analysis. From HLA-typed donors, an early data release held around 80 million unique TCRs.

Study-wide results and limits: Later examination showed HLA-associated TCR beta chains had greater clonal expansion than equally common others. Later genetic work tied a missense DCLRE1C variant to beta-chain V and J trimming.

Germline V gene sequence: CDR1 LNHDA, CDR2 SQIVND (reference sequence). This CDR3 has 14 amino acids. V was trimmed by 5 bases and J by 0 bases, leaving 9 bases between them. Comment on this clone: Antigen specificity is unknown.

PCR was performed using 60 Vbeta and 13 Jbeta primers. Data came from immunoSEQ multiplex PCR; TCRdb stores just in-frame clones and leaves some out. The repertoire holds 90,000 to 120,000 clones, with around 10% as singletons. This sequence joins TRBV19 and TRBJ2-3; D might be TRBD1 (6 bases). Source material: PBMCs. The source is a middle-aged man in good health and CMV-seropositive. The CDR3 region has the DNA TGTGCCAGTAGTCAAGGACAGAGCACAGATACGCAGTATTTT. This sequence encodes CASSQGQSTDTQYF.